These 26 T cell receptor beta chains originate from one sample sequenced in a study of blood T cell repertoires in COVID-19. TCRdb's table, derived via immunoSEQ multiplex PCR, lists solely in-frame clones and lacks some. The table has about 280,000 clones, over 75% seen once; the top ten hold more than 9.5%. The sample was peripheral blood. The source of these receptors is a woman in her seventies with acute or convalescent COVID-19.

V is TRBV30 and J is TRBJ1-1, with D possibly TRBD1 on 5 matching bases. V lost 5 bases to trimming and J lost 3 bases, with 7 bases between them. The CDR3 is 11 residues long. Germline CDR1 reads GTSNPN; CDR2 reads SVGIG (reference sequence). CDR3 in amino acids: CAWAGYTEAFF. The CDR3 DNA follows: TGTGCCTGGGCAGGGTACACTGAAGCTTTCTTT.

The rearrangement joins TRBV30 to TRBJ1-2; 7 bases match TRBD1. The J segment lost 7 bases and the V segment lost 3 bases, leaving 11 bases of the junction unmatched. This CDR3 is built from 14 residues. Per germline, CDR1 GTSNPN and CDR2 SVGIG (reference sequence). Written as DNA, the CDR3 is TGTGCCTGGAGCGCCGGACAGGACGACGCTGGCTACACCTTC. This codes for CAWSAGQDDAGYTF.

On this clone itself: Other DNA sequences in this specimen translate into the identical CDR3. V gene TRBV24-1 combines with J gene TRBJ2-3; no clear D gene. Germline-derived CDR1 and CDR2 are KGHDR and SFDVKD. This CDR3 has 14 amino acids. The ends were cut back, 3 bases at V and 0 bases at J, with 6 bases in the middle. The CDR3 loop is CATSDPTSTDTQYF. In DNA, the CDR3 is TGTGCCACCAGTGATCCAACTAGCACAGATACGCAGTATTTT.

The chain carries TRBV6-1 and TRBJ2-3; maybe TRBD1 (6 bases). The germline V gene encodes CDR1 MNHNS and CDR2 SASEGT. The CDR3 loop spans 15 amino acids. Trimming removed 3 bases at V and 1 base at J, with 11 bases between. The CDR3 loop is CASSEPHRGTDTQYF. The CDR3 DNA sequence: TGTGCCAGCAGTGAGCCCCACAGGGGCACAGATACGCAGTATTTT.

The genes are TRBV30 and TRBJ2-1; TRBD2 matches at 7 bases. The CDR3 loop spans 13 amino acids. The V and J ends lost 0 bases and 8 bases, in that order; junction bases with no gene match: 4. Germline values: CDR1 GTSNPN, CDR2 SVGIG (reference sequence). The CDR3 region is CAWSVQAGYEQFF. The CDR3 DNA reads as TGTGCCTGGAGTGTACAAGCGGGGTATGAGCAGTTCTTC.

V and J are TRBV9 and TRBJ2-5; the D is unclear. The CDR3 length is 13 residues. V was clipped by 0 bases and J by 2 bases, with 5 bases between them. In germline, CDR1 is SGDLS, CDR2 YYNGEE. CDR3 sequence (DNA): TGTGCCAGCAGCGTAGGAGCGCAAGAGACCCAGTACTTC. It is translated as CASSVGAQETQYF.

The chain carries TRBV9 and TRBJ1-2; D is perhaps TRBD1 (6 bases). CDR1 and CDR2 from the germline V gene are SGDLS and YYNGEE. V lost 4 bases, J lost 4 bases, and 20 bases lay in between. The CDR3 is made up of 16 amino acids. In DNA form, the CDR3 reads TGTGCCAGCAGCTCCCAGTGGGGGGGGCGCAGCTATGGCTACACCTTC. This sequence encodes CASSSQWGGRSYGYTF.

The chain combines TRBV5-1 with TRBJ2-2; D unclear. The CDR3 totals 14 residues. The germline V gene has CDR1 SGHRS and CDR2 YFSETQ. Trimming removed 0 bases from V and 6 bases from J, with 9 bases in between. The CDR3 coding sequence is TGCGCCAGCAGCTTGGACCCGACACCCGGGGAGCTGTTTTTT. Its protein product is CASSLDPTPGELFF.

The chain has TRBV15 and TRBJ1-5; D remains unclear. The V end was cut by 4 bases, the J end by 1 base, with 8 bases between. The CDR3 has 14 residues. Germline CDR1 reads LNHNV; CDR2 reads YYDKDF (reference sequence). The CDR3 here is CATSIRESNQPQHF. The CDR3 region has the DNA TGTGCCACCAGCATCCGGGAAAGCAATCAGCCCCAGCATTTT.

The V call is TRBV19, the J call TRBJ1-5; D call uncertain. Germline V gene lookup returns CDR1 LNHDA and CDR2 SQIVND (reference sequence). Trimming took off 0 bases at V and 7 bases at J, with 10 bases between the two ends. This CDR3 contains 14 residues. The CDR3: CASSIEPGGQPQHF. As DNA, the CDR3 is TGTGCCAGTAGTATAGAGCCAGGCGGGCAGCCCCAGCATTTT. Full variable domain (outside the CDR3, taken from reference TRBV19 and TRBJ1-5): DGGITQSPKYLFRKEGQNVTLSCEQNLNHDAMYWYRQDPGQGLRLIYYSQIVNDFQKGDIAEGYSVSREKKESFPLTVTSAQKNPTAFYLCASSIEPGGQPQHFGDGTRLSIL.

The chain combines TRBV30 with TRBJ1-1; D is undetermined. Germline V gives CDR1 GTSNPN, CDR2 SVGIG (reference sequence). CDR3 length: 13 amino acids. V was cut by 5 bases and J by 6 bases, with 16 bases left in between. In nucleotides, the CDR3 is TGTGCCTGGGCGGGTCCCGGGTTCCCTGAAGCTTTCTTT. This sequence encodes CAWAGPGFPEAFF.

This clone was picked up one time. The chain has TRBV5-1 and TRBJ2-1; 8 nucleotides line up with TRBD1. The germline gives CDR1 SGHRS, CDR2 YFSETQ. This CDR3 spans 16 amino acids. The trim removed 0 bases at V and 7 bases at J, leaving 9 bases unmatched. In nucleotides, the CDR3 is TGCGCCAGCAGCTTGGCCGGGGCGGACAGGGTGAATGAGCAGTTCTTC. It is translated as CASSLAGADRVNEQFF.

The chain uses TRBV3-1 (or the pseudogene TRBV3-2) and TRBJ1-2; D might be TRBD1 (5 bases). Germline V gene sequence: CDR1 LGHDT, CDR2 YNNKEL (reference sequence). The CDR3 length is 16 residues. Between the trimmed V and J ends, which lost 1 base and 7 bases, there was a span of 19 bases. The CDR3 DNA reads TGTGCCAGCAGCCAAGGTCAGGGAGGGGATTCGGGTGGCTACACCTTC. It yields the protein CASSQGQGGDSGGYTF.

The chain combines TRBV5-1 with TRBJ2-1; D may be TRBD2 (6 bases). V was clipped by 0 bases and J by 0 bases, with 10 bases between them. Germline V gene data show CDR1 as SGHRS and CDR2 as YFSETQ. The CDR3 spans 16 residues. CDR3 region: CASSLAAGSSYNEQFF. In DNA form, the CDR3 reads TGCGCCAGCAGCTTGGCCGCGGGGAGCTCCTACAATGAGCAGTTCTTC.

The chain has TRBV19 and TRBJ1-2; the match to TRBD1 covers 10 bases. The ends lost 5 bases at V and 5 bases at J; junction bases unmatched: 5. The length of the CDR3 is 14 residues. Germline CDR1 LNHDA, CDR2 SQIVND (reference sequence). CDR3 sequence reads: CASSEGTGDYGYTF. The DNA of the CDR3 is TGTGCCAGTAGTGAGGGGACAGGGGATTATGGCTACACCTTC.

The chain combines TRBV11-2 with TRBJ1-4, with D perhaps TRBD1 (5 bases). The CDR3 is 15 residues long. The germline V and J ends were trimmed by 3 bases and 2 bases, with 10 bases remaining between them. Germline loops: CDR1 SGHAT, CDR2 FQNNGV. CDR3 sequence: CASSFSAGTNEKLFF. In nucleotides, the CDR3 is TGTGCCAGCAGCTTCTCAGCAGGGACTAATGAAAAACTGTTTTTT.

The gene calls are TRBV5-6 and TRBJ2-3, with D perhaps TRBD2 (5 bases). In germline, CDR1 is SGHDT, CDR2 YYEEEE. This CDR3 region has 17 residues. Trimming pared 3 bases from V and 4 bases from J, leaving 21 bases between. CDR3 coding DNA: TGTGCCAGCAGCTCCGCACCGGGTTCAAGCGGTCCAGATACGCAGTATTTT. Translated, it gives CASSSAPGSSGPDTQYF.

The chain combines TRBV11-3 with TRBJ2-2; 7 bases align to TRBD2. CDR3 length: 14 amino acids. V gave up 5 bases and J gave up 7 bases; unmatched junction bases: 7. Per germline, CDR1 SGHNT and CDR2 YENEEA. CDR3 loop: CASSASWEGGELFF. The DNA of the CDR3 is TGTGCCAGCAGCGCTAGCTGGGAGGGCGGGGAGCTGTTTTTT. Supplemented by reference TRBV11-3 and TRBJ2-2, the full variable domain reads EAGVVQSPRYKIIEKKQPVAFWCNPISGHNTLYWYLQNLGQGPELLIRYENEEAVDDSQLPKDRFSAERLKGVDSTLKIQPAELGDSAVYLCASSASWEGGELFFGEGSRLTVL.

J is TRBJ1-3 and V is TRBV6-5; no reliable D call. CDR1 MNHEY and CDR2 SVGAGI come from the germline V gene. The CDR3 is 16 amino acids. The ends were cut back, 2 bases at V and 0 bases at J, with 11 bases in the middle. The CDR3, as DNA: TGTGCCAGCAGTTACCGGAGGGTCCTCTCTGGAAACACCATATATTTT. It translates to CASSYRRVLSGNTIYF.

The genes are TRBV5-1 and TRBJ2-3; D unresolved. The CDR3 spans 14 residues. The V gene's germline CDR1 is SGHRS and CDR2 YFSETQ. With 2 bases removed from V and 2 bases from J, the gap between germline ends came to 9 bases. This CDR3 is CASSFGGNTDTQYF. The DNA of the CDR3 is TGCGCCAGCAGCTTTGGCGGAAACACAGATACGCAGTATTTT.

The rearrangement uses TRBV18 and TRBJ2-2; TRBD1 matches at 7 bases. The CDR3 loop spans 17 amino acids. With 4 bases clipped from V and 1 base from J, the junction kept 9 bases outside the gene matches. Germline CDR1 reads KGHSH; CDR2 reads LQKENI. As DNA, the CDR3 is TGTGCCAGCTCACTTCGGGGACGACAGGGGAACACCGGGGAGCTGTTTTTT. Translating it yields CASSLRGRQGNTGELFF.

The chain links TRBV30 to TRBJ1-2; maybe TRBD1 (5 bases). The CDR3 is 13 residues long. Germline V CDR1 and CDR2: GTSNPN, SVGIG (reference sequence). V lost 0 bases, J lost 6 bases, and 11 bases lay in between. The CDR3 loop is CAWSVDTGHGYTF. The DNA of the CDR3 is TGTGCCTGGAGTGTGGACACTGGCCATGGCTACACCTTC.

This clone occurred once. CDR3 amino acids: CASSQDQAYLYEQYF. The CDR3, as DNA: TGTGCCAGCAGCCAAGATCAGGCATACCTCTACGAGCAGTACTTC. The chain links TRBV14 to TRBJ2-7; D call uncertain. The germline V gene encodes CDR1 SGHDN and CDR2 FVKESK. Deletions cut 0 bases from V and 3 bases from J, with 12 bases between. The CDR3 runs 15 residues.

The rearrangement joins TRBV5-4 to TRBJ2-5; 12 bases are a match to TRBD2. CDR1 and CDR2 (germline): SGHNT, YYREEE (reference sequence). V was clipped by 2 bases and J by 4 bases; unmatched bases: 12. The CDR3 is made up of 18 amino acids. The CDR3 nucleotides read TGTGCCAGCAGCTTCGCTCTTACGGCTAGCGGGGGGGCAGAGACCCAGTACTTC. Amino acids: CASSFALTASGGAETQYF. The entire variable domain, with the rest obtained from reference TRBV5-4 and TRBJ2-5, is as follows: ETGVTQSPTHLIKTRGQQVTLRCSSQSGHNTVSWYQQALGQGPQFIFQYYREEENGRGNFPPRFSGLQFPNYSSELNVNALELDDSALYLCASSFALTASGGAETQYFGPGTRLLVL.

This clone came up once. The J gene is TRBJ1-2, the V gene TRBV7-8; TRBD1 agrees at 9 bases. The germline gives CDR1 SGHVS, CDR2 FQNEAQ. V was clipped by 2 bases and J by 0 bases; unmatched bases: 4. The CDR3 runs to 16 residues. In DNA form, the CDR3 reads TGTGCCAGCAGCTTAACGGACAGGGGAGCTAACTATGGCTACACCTTC. Protein sequence: CASSLTDRGANYGYTF.

The V gene is TRBV30, the J gene TRBJ2-7; weak D call: TRBD1 (7 bases). The germline V gene has CDR1 GTSNPN and CDR2 SVGIG (reference sequence). This CDR3 has 14 amino acids. The V end was cut by 7 bases, the J end by 0 bases, with 16 bases between. The CDR3: CASQAGQYSYEQYF. The DNA for the CDR3 is TGTGCCTCACAGGCGGGACAGTACTCCTACGAGCAGTACTTC.